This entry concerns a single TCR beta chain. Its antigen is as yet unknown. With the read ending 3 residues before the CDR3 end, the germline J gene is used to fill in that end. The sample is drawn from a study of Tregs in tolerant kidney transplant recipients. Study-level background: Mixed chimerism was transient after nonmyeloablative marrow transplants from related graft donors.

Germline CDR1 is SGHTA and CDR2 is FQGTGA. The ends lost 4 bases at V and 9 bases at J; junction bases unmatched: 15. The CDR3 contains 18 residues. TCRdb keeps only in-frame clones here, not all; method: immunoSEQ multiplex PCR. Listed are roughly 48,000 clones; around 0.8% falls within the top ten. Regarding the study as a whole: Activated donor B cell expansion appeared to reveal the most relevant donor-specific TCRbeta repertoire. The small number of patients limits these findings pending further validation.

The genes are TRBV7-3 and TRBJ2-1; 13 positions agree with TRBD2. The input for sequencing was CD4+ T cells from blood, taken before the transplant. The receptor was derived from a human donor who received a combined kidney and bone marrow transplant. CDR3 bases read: TGTGCCAGCAGCTCCGGACTAGCGGGAGCGCCCATGCTCGGTGAG. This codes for CASSSGLAGAPMLGE. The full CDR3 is CASSSGLAGAPMLGEQFF.